A selection of T cell receptor beta chains follows, all from one sample in a study of blood T cell repertoires in COVID-19. The method was immunoSEQ multiplex PCR; TCRdb's version includes in-frame clones alone and lacks a portion of them. This sample has 140,000 to 150,000 clones, with about three quarters found just once. The sequencing sample was made of peripheral blood. These receptor sequences come from a woman in her sixties with acute or convalescent COVID-19. The CDR3 runs from the conserved cysteine through the conserved F or W. Each record gives: CDR3 DNA, CDR3 protein, D gene, V gene, J gene, clone size. The D gene is left open where the match is weak. Size is omitted from some rows. Given values are once, few, many or a class for expanded clones.

CDR3 DNA: TGTGCCAGCACTCCGGGACAGGGGACCGGGGAGCTGTTTTTT
CDR3 protein: CASTPGQGTGELFF
D gene: TRBD1
V gene: TRBV19
J gene: TRBJ2-2
clone size: -

CDR3 DNA: TGTGCCATCAAGGGACAGGGGAATCAGCCCCAGCATTTT
CDR3 protein: CAIKGQGNQPQHF
D gene: TRBD1
V gene: TRBV10-3
J gene: TRBJ1-5
clone size: -

CDR3 DNA: TGTGCCAGCAGCGCTAGTACGGGGGGCTACGAGCAGTACTTC
CDR3 protein: CASSASTGGYEQYF
D gene: TRBD2
V gene: TRBV6-5
J gene: TRBJ2-7
clone size: -

CDR3 DNA: TGTGCCAGCAGCCCATGGTTTCGGGATGGGAATGAGCAGCTCTTC
CDR3 protein: CASSPWFRDGNEQLF
D gene: -
V gene: TRBV14
J gene: TRBJ2-1
clone size: -

CDR3 DNA: TGTGCCAGCAGTATTGGCCAGGGCCAAGGTGAGCAGTTCTTC
CDR3 protein: CASSIGQGQGEQFF
D gene: -
V gene: TRBV11-1
J gene: TRBJ2-1
clone size: -

CDR3 DNA: TGCGCCAGCAGCCAGACTAGCGCCAGCTCCTACGAGCAGTACTTC
CDR3 protein: CASSQTSASSYEQYF
D gene: TRBD2
V gene: TRBV4-1
J gene: TRBJ2-7
clone size: -

CDR3 DNA: TGTGCCAGCAGCCTACCCCGTACAGGGGGCTTCTACAATGAGCAGTTCTTC
CDR3 protein: CASSLPRTGGFYNEQFF
D gene: TRBD1
V gene: TRBV7-9
J gene: TRBJ2-1
clone size: -

CDR3 DNA: TGTGCCAGCGGCGGGACTAGCGGGTTGGGTGAGCAGTTCTTC
CDR3 protein: CASGGTSGLGEQFF
D gene: TRBD2
V gene: TRBV28
J gene: TRBJ2-1
clone size: -

CDR3 DNA: TGTGCCAGCAGTGAGAGGCGGTCAGGGCGCGCCCCTGAAGCTTTCTTT
CDR3 protein: CASSERRSGRAPEAFF
D gene: -
V gene: TRBV6-1
J gene: TRBJ1-1
clone size: -

CDR3 DNA: TGTGCCAGCAGTTTATTCCTAAGAACTAGCACAGATACGCAGTATTTT
CDR3 protein: CASSLFLRTSTDTQYF
D gene: -
V gene: TRBV28
J gene: TRBJ2-3
clone size: -

CDR3 DNA: TGTGCCTGGTGGCCAGGGGATAAGTACGAGCAGTACTTC
CDR3 protein: CAWWPGDKYEQYF
D gene: -
V gene: TRBV30
J gene: TRBJ2-7
clone size: once

CDR3 DNA: TGTGCCAGTAGTATCCGTGACAGGATCTACGAGCAGTACTTC
CDR3 protein: CASSIRDRIYEQYF
D gene: -
V gene: TRBV19
J gene: TRBJ2-7
clone size: -

CDR3 DNA: TGTGCCAGCAGTTACTCATCCGGGATGACTGAAGCTTTCTTT
CDR3 protein: CASSYSSGMTEAFF
D gene: -
V gene: TRBV6-6
J gene: TRBJ1-1
clone size: -

CDR3 DNA: TGTGCCAGCAGTGACAGGGGCACTAACTATGGCTACACCTTC
CDR3 protein: CASSDRGTNYGYTF
D gene: -
V gene: TRBV2
J gene: TRBJ1-2
clone size: -

CDR3 DNA: TGTGCCTGGAGTGTCGGTCTAGCGGGAGTAGTATCCTACAATGAGCAGTTCTTC
CDR3 protein: CAWSVGLAGVVSYNEQFF
D gene: TRBD2
V gene: TRBV30
J gene: TRBJ2-1
clone size: -

CDR3 DNA: TGTGCCAGCAGGAATCCGGGACAGGGGGCTCGTGAAAAACTGTTTTTT
CDR3 protein: CASRNPGQGAREKLFF
D gene: TRBD1
V gene: TRBV5-5
J gene: TRBJ1-4
clone size: -

CDR3 DNA: TGTGCCAGCAGTTTAGGAGGGCTTGGGGCCAACGTCCTGACTTTC
CDR3 protein: CASSLGGLGANVLTF
D gene: -
V gene: TRBV28
J gene: TRBJ2-6
clone size: -

CDR3 DNA: TGTGCCAGCAGTGACAATAGAAACTACACCTTC
CDR3 protein: CASSDNRNYTF
D gene: -
V gene: TRBV2
J gene: TRBJ1-2
clone size: few

CDR3 DNA: TGTGCCAGCAGGGCGGGAGGCTCAGATACGCAGTATTTT
CDR3 protein: CASRAGGSDTQYF
D gene: TRBD2
V gene: TRBV27
J gene: TRBJ2-3
clone size: -

CDR3 DNA: TGTGCCAGCTCATTTTCAGGGGGCGCAGACACCGGGGAGCTGTTTTTT
CDR3 protein: CASSFSGGADTGELFF
D gene: TRBD1
V gene: TRBV18
J gene: TRBJ2-2
clone size: -

CDR3 DNA: TGTGCCAGCAGCCACGACTTAGCTGACCGACGGCAGTTCTTC
CDR3 protein: CASSHDLADRRQFF
D gene: -
V gene: TRBV7-9
J gene: TRBJ2-1
clone size: many

CDR3 DNA: TGTGCCAGCACTACAGACAGAATAAACACTGAAGCTTTCTTT
CDR3 protein: CASTTDRINTEAFF
D gene: -
V gene: TRBV6-6
J gene: TRBJ1-1
clone size: once

CDR3 DNA: TGTGCCAGCTCACCGACAGGTGTCTATGGCTACACCTTC
CDR3 protein: CASSPTGVYGYTF
D gene: -
V gene: TRBV18
J gene: TRBJ1-2
clone size: -

CDR3 DNA: TGTGCCAGTAGTATTAAGAGGACTGAAGCTTTCTTT
CDR3 protein: CASSIKRTEAFF
D gene: -
V gene: TRBV19
J gene: TRBJ1-1
clone size: -

CDR3 DNA: TGTGCCAGCAGTTACCCGGGGGTTCAGCCCCAGCATTTT
CDR3 protein: CASSYPGVQPQHF
D gene: -
V gene: TRBV6-2/TRBV6-3
J gene: TRBJ1-5
clone size: -

CDR3 DNA: TGTGCCAGCAGCTTATCGTTCGGGAGAACCTCGGGAGAGACCCAGTACTTC
CDR3 protein: CASSLSFGRTSGETQYF
D gene: -
V gene: TRBV5-4
J gene: TRBJ2-5
clone size: -

CDR3 DNA: TGTGCCAGTAGTTCCAGCTCCTACGAGCAGTACTTC
CDR3 protein: CASSSSSYEQYF
D gene: -
V gene: TRBV19
J gene: TRBJ2-7
clone size: few

CDR3 DNA: TGTGCCAGCAGCCTAAGGGGCGGGAGCTCCTACGAGCAGTACTTC
CDR3 protein: CASSLRGGSSYEQYF
D gene: TRBD2
V gene: TRBV7-3
J gene: TRBJ2-7
clone size: -

CDR3 DNA: TGTGCCAGCAGTTTCTCGCCTAGCGGGAACTACGAGCAGTACTTC
CDR3 protein: CASSFSPSGNYEQYF
D gene: TRBD2
V gene: TRBV27
J gene: TRBJ2-7
clone size: many

CDR3 DNA: TGCGCCAGCAGCTTGGACAGGGTTACCGGGGAGCTGTTTTTT
CDR3 protein: CASSLDRVTGELFF
D gene: -
V gene: TRBV5-1
J gene: TRBJ2-2
clone size: -

CDR3 DNA: TGTGCCAGCAGAGACTTGGACAGGGGTTATGAAAAACTGTTTTTT
CDR3 protein: CASRDLDRGYEKLFF
D gene: TRBD1
V gene: TRBV2
J gene: TRBJ1-4
clone size: -

CDR3 DNA: TGTGCCAGCAGCTTATTGTCGGGACAAAACTACGAGCAGTACTTC
CDR3 protein: CASSLLSGQNYEQYF
D gene: -
V gene: TRBV7-8
J gene: TRBJ2-7
clone size: -